This entry concerns a single TCR beta chain. The specificity of this receptor is unknown. No quality values exist for individual bases; no much larger clone is one base distant. Taken from cysteine to phenylalanine, the CDR3 has 16 residues. Only the CDR3 DNA is retained, 48 bases long and in frame from the first base. Deletion took 3 bases off V and 1 base off J, with a span of 15 bases between the germline ends. The germline V gene sets CDR1 to MDHEN and CDR2 to SYDVKM. The cohort consisted of 666 healthy bone marrow donors. At the time of sampling, every cohort member was nominally healthy, though immune exposures that went unrecorded were likely present. The donor was CMV seronegative and was included in the group of 352 seronegative cohort members. Each donor provided a peripheral blood sample, and peripheral blood mononuclear cells were used for TCR beta sequencing. Genomic DNA was extracted from the blood cell samples with the Qiagen DNeasy Blood Extraction Kit.

This sample is drawn from a study of cytomegalovirus exposure and HLA in healthy donors listed by TCRdb under 2017. General notes on the study: An earlier analysis of 587 of the donors reported around 280 Gb of sequence data and roughly 120 million unique TCR beta sequences obtained from around 190 million T cells. To predict cytomegalovirus infection status, the study combined high-throughput TCR immunosequencing, statistical association of individual TCRs with disease status, and machine learning. Rather than using new phenotypic data, the later analysis identified candidate immune exposures from TCR beta sequences and from how often those sequences occurred across donors. Along with the approximately 700-subject first cohort, a separate validation cohort of some 130 different subjects was used. Donor age, sex, ethnicity and CMV serostatus were compiled alongside the repertoire data. Both class I and class II loci were covered by HLA typing, at four-digit resolution. A later analysis re-examined previously published TCR beta repertoires from roughly 650 donors and added high-resolution HLA genotyping to investigate patterns of TCR occurrence. Genome-wide SNP genotypes for about 55% of the roughly 670 donors were used in a later genetic analysis, which treated that subset as a discovery cohort. An early release covering about 600 HLA-typed donors comprised about 320 gigabases of sequencing data and around 80 million unique TCR sequences. The study aimed to test whether signatures of past pathogen exposure could be identified by cataloging public T cell receptors. The number of donors typed differed by locus, with 629-630 for A, B, C, DRB1 and DQB1, more than 500 for DQA1, over 600 for DPA1, and about 450 for DPB1. To decide whether each TCR beta V gene segment behaved as functional or pseudogenic, an earlier analysis of over 500 of the donors relied on high-throughput TCR beta sequencing. Of the approximately 370 genotyped donors, 81% were placed in the genetic ancestry cluster associated with self-reported Caucasian donors. The study profiled the T cell repertoires of hundreds of subjects by immunosequencing and related them to cytomegalovirus serostatus. Among 300 to 450 genotyped donors of the cohort, an average of around 240,000 unique TCR beta nucleotide sequences were sequenced per donor, about a sixth of them non-productive. Every discovery cohort repertoire had been produced on one sequencing platform. Roughly 5 DR-DQ haplotypes were handled as single units for association and clustering, since linkage in the cohort was strong.

On the study overall, not on this receptor specifically: Most TCR sequences were observed very rarely across donors, whereas some public TCRs were present in many individuals. Linkage disequilibrium might explain the correlated functional status among segregating V segments, but an unknown experimental factor could not be excluded. In a later analysis, HLA-associated TCR beta chains were found to be more clonally expanded and to have lower generation probabilities than equally common non-associated chains. Three of the identified cytomegalovirus-associated TCR beta chains were confirmed in vitro to be specific for cytomegalovirus antigens. The earlier analysis of nearly 600 of the donors excluded some 15 rarely observed V segments, including chromosome 9 orphons, because counts were too low. The sequencing pipeline was judged likely to have produced a cluster of highly shared sequence variants as a technical artifact. A later genetic analysis associated a missense DCLRE1C variant with V-gene and J-gene trimming of TCR beta chains, and an independent cohort replicated the association. This cohort had only TCR beta chains sequenced, and the lack of alpha or paired-chain data limited which features could be detected. Compared with the roughly 710-donor mean, donors in an Asian-associated ancestry cluster had fewer N-insertions in productive TCRs, according to a later genetic analysis. Assigning TCR associations to individual alleles was difficult when HLA alleles, especially DR and DQ, strongly co-occurred. In a later analysis, over 15,000 TCR beta sequences were associated with specific HLA alleles at a false discovery rate of 0.05. In an earlier analysis of around 500 of the donors, most TCR beta V segments appeared in productive rearrangements about 90% or about 30% of the time, broadly matching IMGT annotations. In a later analysis, several top co-occurrence clusters were reported to appear linked to parvovirus B19, influenza, CMV and Epstein-Barr virus. CMV serostatus was the only immune exposure information available for the cohort. The classifier was reported to diagnose cytomegalovirus status with high specificity and sensitivity in both the original and validation cohorts. A further reported finding was that TCR beta sequences accurately predicted the HLA-A and HLA-B alleles for most subjects in the first cohort. A later analysis found that most CMV-associated TCR beta chains appeared HLA-restricted, with HLA associations seemingly driven largely by CMV exposure. The study gave a list of 150 to 200 TCR beta chains associated with cytomegalovirus. Some IMGT-functional V segments, including TRBV6-2 and TRBV6-3, could not be distinguished by the 87-base-pair reads and were therefore excluded. Roughly uniform sequencing depth across donors was assumed in presence/absence analyses, although this assumption may not hold. Because some donors lacked HLA typing at each locus, the association tests relied only on the typed subset. The authors suggested that the approach could potentially be generalized to other disease states and immunological phenotypes. A later analysis found that TCR association rates varied across HLA loci, with DRB1 alleles showing the most associated TCRs and HLA-C alleles the fewest.

Library creation used the immunoSEQ multiplex PCR assay. A mixture of 60 forward primers for TCR Vbeta segments and 13 reverse primers for TCR Jbeta segments was used in the multiplex PCR. Amplification of the CDR3 region of rearranged TCR beta genes was performed with a multiplex PCR assay on genomic DNA. On the Illumina HiSeq System, the amplified TCR beta libraries were sequenced as 87-base-pair reads. Under the source paper's analysis protocol: In a later analysis, tens of millions of unique TCR beta chains were counted across the 500 to 850 repertoires, and roughly 10 million of these chains were shared by at least two donors. A nearest-neighbor algorithm error-corrected the raw reads and collapsed the reads into unique sequences, merging closely related sequences to remove PCR and sequencing errors. Alignment of CDR3 sequences to IMGT reference sequences was used to assign V, D and J gene segments. For a sequence to be retained, at least a six-nucleotide match to both a V gene segment and a J gene segment was required. Rearrangements were classified as productive when the CDR3 lacked stop codons and remained in frame with V and J, and all other rearrangements were classified as non-productive. CDR3 was defined by IMGT convention, running from the second conserved V-encoded cysteine to the conserved J-encoded phenylalanine. The earlier analysis of some 600 of the donors excluded sequences that lacked an unambiguous match to a single V gene segment. In an earlier analysis of a few hundred of the donors, V segments were called functional above 56.7% productive rearrangements and were called segregating when the between-donor standard deviation exceeded 5%. A statistical classification framework was built to diagnose cytomegalovirus status from the catalog of TCR beta chain sequences. In a later analysis, TCR nucleotide sequences were compared against IMGT/GENE-DB human TR gene sequences so that V and J genes could be assigned. Using the TCRdist pipeline, a later analysis assigned CDR3 sequences along with most-parsimonious VDJ recombination scenarios. In a later analysis, every TCR beta chain was defined by the combination of its CDR3 amino acid sequence and its V-gene family, and reads without a unique V-gene family were dropped. To address suspected cross-contamination and a sequencing artifact, a later analysis removed several hundred highly shared, low-generation-probability nucleotide sequences. A later analysis calculated a clonal expansion index for each public chain from normalized within-repertoire ranks of inferred template counts. In a later analysis, generation probabilities were computed with a VDJ recombination model fitted to out-of-frame rearrangements, and the resulting probabilities were checked against IGoR. In a later analysis, TCR-TCR, TCR-HLA and TCR-CMV co-occurrence was scored with hypergeometric tests, and a repertoire-size bias correction was applied to TCR pairs. In a later analysis, false discovery rates were estimated by permuting HLA or CMV assignments 20 times. In a later analysis, co-occurring TCRs were grouped with DBSCAN, and TCRdist sequence similarity was added when clustering was performed within HLA-allele-positive subsets. Co-occurrence clustering excluded repertoires with fewer than 30,000 or more than 120,000 public chains, plus five with anomalous nucleotide sharing. Drawn from immuneACCESS, this table holds only the in-frame rearrangements with V and J called that TCRdb kept. Clones are partly lost; checked studies trace under half to an unresolved V gene and leave the rest unexplained. V and J calls and clone size follow that table, whereas D and trimming were derived from the DNA. The sample has around 120,000 clones on record, over 65% of them singletons. The leading ten clones occupy 6.3% of the sample.

The source material was PBMCs. The sequence joins TRBV28 to TRBJ1-1; the D gene cannot be resolved reliably. The TCR originated in a woman aged 40 to 50 in good health and CMV-seronegative. The nucleotide sequence is TGTGCCAGCAGTTTTAGATCACTTGGGAGGAACACTGAAGCTTTCTTT. It codes for CASSFRSLGRNTEAFF.